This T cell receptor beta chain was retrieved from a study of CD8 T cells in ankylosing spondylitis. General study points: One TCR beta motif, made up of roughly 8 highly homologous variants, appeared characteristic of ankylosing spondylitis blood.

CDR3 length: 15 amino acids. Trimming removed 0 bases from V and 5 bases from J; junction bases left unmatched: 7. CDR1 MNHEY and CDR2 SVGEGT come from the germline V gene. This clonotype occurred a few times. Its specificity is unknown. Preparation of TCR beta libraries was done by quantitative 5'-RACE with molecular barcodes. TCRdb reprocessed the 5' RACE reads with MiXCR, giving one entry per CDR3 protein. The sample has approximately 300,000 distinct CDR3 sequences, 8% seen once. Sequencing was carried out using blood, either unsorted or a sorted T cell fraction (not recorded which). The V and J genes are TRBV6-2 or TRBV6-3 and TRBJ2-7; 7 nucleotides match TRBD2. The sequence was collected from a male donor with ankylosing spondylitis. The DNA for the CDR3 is TGTGCCAGCAGTTACTCGGCGGGAGCTGGCGACGAGCAGTACTTC. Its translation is CASSYSAGAGDEQYF.